These 27 T cell receptor beta chains originate from one sample sequenced in a study of T-cell reconstitution after alpha-beta-depleted transplantation in children. TCRbeta library preparation incorporated unique molecular identifiers. MiXCR, run by TCRdb on the PCR reads, gives a single entry per CDR3 protein. The profile shows around 300,000 distinct CDR3 sequences, 23% of them singletons. The starting material was PBMCs, mostly from graft donor cells, obtained 180 days after TCRalphabeta/CD19-depleted stem cell transplant. All receptors derive from a male patient younger than 18 who had a stem cell transplant for acute lymphoblastic leukemia, so the T cells may come from the graft donor.

This clonotype was picked up a small number of times. The chain joins TRBV5-1 to TRBJ2-3; 8 bases fit TRBD1. The V gene's germline CDR1 is SGHRS and CDR2 YFSETQ. The CDR3 contains 13 residues. The junction had 3 bases not matched to a gene; V was cut back by 1 base and J by 8 bases. The CDR3 spells CASSLPDRGTQYF. As DNA, the CDR3 is TGCGCCAGCAGCTTGCCCGACAGGGGTACGCAGTATTTT.

CDR3 sequence: CASSFPRTSGSKGSYEQYF. CDR3 sequence (DNA): TGTGCCAGCAGCTTTCCTCGGACTAGCGGGAGTAAGGGGTCCTACGAGCAGTACTTC. The chain employs TRBV11-2 and TRBJ2-7, with TRBD2 identical over 13 bases. The germline V gene has CDR1 SGHAT and CDR2 FQNNGV. This CDR3 is 19 amino acids long. V shed 3 bases, J shed 1 base, and the junction held 12 bases outside the gene matches. The full variable domain, rest sourced from reference TRBV11-2 and TRBJ2-7, is EAGVAQSPRYKIIEKRQSVAFWCNPISGHATLYWYQQILGQGPKLLIQFQNNGVVDDSQLPKDRFSAERLKGVDSTLKIQPAKLEDSAVYLCASSFPRTSGSKGSYEQYFGPGTRLTVT.

This clonotype was seen a few times. Here the CDR3 DNA reads TGTGCCAGCAGTGGGATGGATAGCAATCAGCCCCAGCATTTT. This encodes CASSGMDSNQPQHF. This sequence joins TRBV6-1 and TRBJ1-5, with D unresolved. Trimming took off 4 bases at V and 0 bases at J, with 7 bases between the two ends. CDR3 length: 14 residues. From germline, CDR1 is MNHNS and CDR2 SASEGT.

This clonotype was found a few times. This chain links TRBV6-4 with TRBJ2-1, with D perhaps TRBD2 (5 bases). Looked up from germline, CDR1 is MRHNA and CDR2 is SNTAGT. The CDR3 sequence is 17 residues long. Trimming pared 2 bases from V and 2 bases from J, leaving 16 bases between. Here the CDR3 DNA reads TGTGCCAGCAGTGACCGGACTCGTTCCGGGACCTACAATGAGCAGTTCTTC. Protein: CASSDRTRSGTYNEQFF.

This clonotype was seen only a few times. The rearrangement joins TRBV20-1 to TRBJ1-5, with TRBD1 identical over 9 bases. The CDR3 extends over 17 amino acids. Germline CDR1 reads DFQATT; CDR2 reads SNEGSKA (reference sequence). V gave up 2 bases and J gave up 0 bases; unmatched junction bases: 8. The CDR3 protein is CSARRGQGFYSNQPQHF. CDR3 nucleotide sequence: TGCAGTGCTAGAAGGGGACAGGGATTCTATAGCAATCAGCCCCAGCATTTT.

This clonotype was seen more than once but under ten times. This chain uses TRBV21-1 with TRBJ1-2; the tabulated D call, TRBD1, remains unverified against the DNA. TRBV21-1 is a known pseudogene. The CDR3 length is 14 residues. CDR3 sequence: CASSKAQQGRGYTF. CDR3 nucleotide sequence: TGTGCCAGCAGCAAAGCACAACAGGGGAGGGGCTACACCTTC.

The rearrangement uses TRBV7-2 and TRBJ1-1, with no clear D. Trimming stripped 1 base from V and 4 bases from J, with 7 bases between. The CDR3 spans 13 residues. Germline CDR1 reads SGHTA; CDR2 reads FQGNSA. DNA of the CDR3: TGTGCCAGCAGCTTAGGGTGGGGCACTGAAGCTTTCTTT. This gives the protein CASSLGWGTEAFF.

The sample holds a few counts of this clonotype. This rearrangement joins TRBV5-6 to TRBJ1-2; TRBD1 is a possible D gene (5 bases). Trimming took off 0 bases at V and 4 bases at J, with 10 bases between the two ends. CDR3 size: 14 residues. Germline V gene lookup returns CDR1 SGHDT and CDR2 YYEEEE. Here the CDR3 DNA reads TGTGCCAGCAGCTTGGAGAACAGGATCTATGGCTACACCTTC. The encoded protein is CASSLENRIYGYTF.

The J gene is TRBJ1-1, the V gene TRBV14; the D gene is possibly TRBD1 (6 bases). Trimming cost V 0 bases and J 1 base, with 18 bases left between them. CDR3 length: 18 residues. Per the germline V gene, CDR1 is SGHDN and CDR2 is FVKESK. The CDR3 loop reads CASSQDSTRGAENTEAFF. The CDR3, as DNA: TGTGCCAGCAGCCAAGATTCAACGAGGGGGGCGGAGAACACTGAAGCTTTCTTT.

This chain joins TRBV7-9 and TRBJ2-1; D may match TRBD1 or TRBD2 (6 bases each). Germline CDR1 SEHNR, CDR2 FQNEAQ (reference sequence). CDR3 length equals 9 residues. The CDR3 DNA sequence: TGTTCGGGGGCCAGTGAGCAGTTCTTC. This codes for CSGASEQFF.

This chain links TRBV10-3 with TRBJ1-2, with TRBD1 matching over 8 bases. The CDR3 spans 16 residues. The V and J ends lost 2 bases and 2 bases, in that order; junction bases with no gene match: 7. From germline, CDR1 is ENHRY and CDR2 SYGVKD. The CDR3 reads CAISEGRQGSNYGYTF. In DNA, the CDR3 is TGTGCCATCAGTGAGGGGCGACAGGGGAGCAACTATGGCTACACCTTC.

This clonotype appeared a few times. The rearrangement joins TRBV9 to TRBJ2-1, with 7 bases lining up with TRBD2. CDR3 length: 12 amino acids. CDR1 SGDLS and CDR2 YYNGEE come from the germline V gene. V lost 4 bases and J lost 8; bases outside the gene matches: 3. This CDR3 is CASSPGGDEQFF. For the CDR3, the DNA is TGTGCCAGCAGCCCGGGGGGAGATGAGCAGTTCTTC.

This clonotype has just one count. One base away lies a much larger clone, so this may be a sequencing read error. The genes are TRBV4-1 and TRBJ2-3, with 7 bases matching TRBD2. The CDR3 is 17 amino acids. Germline CDR1 reads MGHRA; CDR2 reads YSYEKL. The CDR3 is CASSQDSAGEWGDTQCF. The CDR3 region has the DNA TGCGCCAGCAGCCAAGATTCTGCGGGAGAGTGGGGGGATACGCAGTGTTTT.

This clonotype was recorded many times. This chain links TRBV7-2 with TRBJ2-3, with D maybe TRBD2 (6 bases). The germline CDR1 and CDR2 sequences are SGHTA and FQGNSA. V was shortened by 1 base and J by 5 bases, with 13 bases between the two germline ends. The CDR3 covers 15 residues. CDR3 DNA: TGTGCCAGCAGCTTAGTGCGGGAAGCTATAGATACGCAGTATTTT. Translation: CASSLVREAIDTQYF.

The rearrangement joins TRBV20-1 to TRBJ1-1, with TRBD1 as a possible D gene (5 bases). Between the trimmed V and J ends, which lost 6 bases and 10 bases, there was a span of 21 bases. The CDR3 extends over 13 amino acids. Germline V gene data show CDR1 as DFQATT and CDR2 as SNEGSKA (reference sequence). CDR3: CSASFPTEPIAFF. The CDR3 bases are TGCAGTGCCTCATTTCCGACAGAGCCCATAGCTTTCTTT.

The CDR3 nucleotides are TGTGCCAGCAGGATCTCGCAGGGTAGTAGCAATCAGCCCCAGCATTTT. It yields the protein CASRISQGSSNQPQHF. V is TRBV21-1 and J is TRBJ1-5; TRBD1 reflects the table's D call only, with no check against the DNA. TRBV21-1 is a pseudogene. This CDR3 region has 16 residues.

V usage is TRBV12-5 and J usage is TRBJ2-7; TRBD2 agrees at 14 bases. The germline V gene has CDR1 LGHNT and CDR2 FRNRAP. This CDR3 spans 21 amino acids. With V trimmed by 2 bases and J by 0 bases, 15 bases remained unmatched. The CDR3 DNA follows: TGTGCTAGTGGTTTGTCGCCCTTGAGACTAGCGGGAGGGCCGATCTCCTACGAGCAGTACTTC. It specifies CASGLSPLRLAGGPISYEQYF.

This chain uses TRBV29-1 with TRBJ2-7; weak D call: TRBD2 (5 bases). Germline V gene lookup returns CDR1 SQVTM and CDR2 ANQGSEA. The CDR3 is 13 residues long. V lost 2 bases to trimming and J lost 0 bases, with 8 bases between them. CDR3 amino acids: CSVESGSSYEQYF. The CDR3, as DNA: TGCAGCGTTGAATCGGGAAGCTCCTACGAGCAGTACTTC.

The sample holds a few counts of this clonotype. This chain connects TRBV10-3 to TRBJ2-7; perhaps TRBD1 as D (5 bases). V dropped 11 bases and J dropped 0 bases, with 20 bases sitting between them. Germline values: CDR1 ENHRY, CDR2 SYGVKD. CDR3 size: 15 residues. CDR3 loop: CAPPPGDRVSYEQYF. Here the CDR3 DNA reads TGTGCCCCCCCCCCAGGAGACAGAGTCTCCTACGAGCAGTACTTC.

The chain is built from TRBV5-1 and TRBJ2-7, with 9 bases fitting TRBD1. The CDR3 length is 15 residues. Per germline, CDR1 SGHRS and CDR2 YFSETQ. J was trimmed by 6 bases and V by 4 bases; bases with no gene match: 11. The DNA of the CDR3 is TGCGCCAGCAGCGCTTCCGGGACAGGGTACAGCGAGCAGTACTTC. Translating it yields CASSASGTGYSEQYF.

This clonotype has a handful of counts. This chain links TRBV4-2 with TRBJ1-3, with no clear D. The V and J ends lost 3 bases and 0 bases respectively, with 9 bases between them. The CDR3 contains 15 residues. The germline V gene has CDR1 LGHNA and CDR2 YNFKEQ. The CDR3 reads CASSQKTVSGNTIYF. The CDR3 nucleotides are TGTGCCAGCAGCCAGAAGACTGTCTCTGGAAACACCATATATTTT.

This chain joins TRBV29-1 and TRBJ1-4; D may be TRBD1 (5 bases). Germline V gene data show CDR1 as SQVTM and CDR2 as ANQGSEA. The CDR3 covers 14 residues. The V and J ends lost 1 base and 6 bases respectively, with 12 bases between them. CDR3 sequence reads: CSVEGSQADEKLFF. The CDR3 bases are TGCAGCGTTGAAGGGTCACAGGCCGATGAAAAACTGTTTTTT.

Comments on this clonotype: A junction boundary mismatches the germline segment, possibly from a read error. The chain links TRBV5-1 to TRBJ2-1; D might be TRBD1 (6 bases). Germline lookup yields CDR1 SGHRS and CDR2 YFSETQ. The CDR3 sequence is 13 residues long. The CDR3 loop is CATRGHSSNEQFF. CDR3 DNA: TGCGCCACCAGGGGCCACTCCTCCAATGAGCAGTTCTTC.

The chain is built from TRBV15 and TRBJ1-1; D is uncertain. CDR1 is LNHNV, CDR2 YYDKDF, per germline (reference sequence). V lost 8 bases to trimming and J lost 8 bases, with 12 bases between them. The CDR3 spans 11 residues. The CDR3 sequence: CATRQNYEAFF. CDR3 bases: TGTGCCACCCGGCAAAATTACGAAGCTTTCTTT.

This clonotype occurred a few times. This chain links TRBV18 with TRBJ2-1; TRBD2 matches at 9 bases. The CDR3 length is 16 residues. With V trimmed by 3 bases and J by 5 bases, 8 bases remained unmatched. The germline V gene has CDR1 KGHSH and CDR2 LQKENI. DNA for the CDR3: TGTGCCAGCTCACCCTCGCCCTTAGCGGGAGACAATGAGCAGTTCTTC. This translates into CASSPSPLAGDNEQFF.

This clonotype occurred a few times. V and J are TRBV18 and TRBJ2-7, with D possibly TRBD1 on 6 matching bases. The CDR3 sequence is 15 residues long. Germline lookup yields CDR1 KGHSH and CDR2 LQKENI. V was pared by 0 bases and J by 1 base, with 10 bases between. The CDR3 sequence: CASSPPSGVSYEQYF. DNA of the CDR3: TGTGCCAGCTCACCACCTTCAGGGGTTTCCTACGAGCAGTACTTC.

The V and J genes are TRBV7-9 and TRBJ2-3; 8 bases map to TRBD2. Germline CDR1 and CDR2: SEHNR and FQNEAQ (reference sequence). The V segment lost 5 bases and the J segment 2 bases; nucleotides outside the gene matches: 9. The CDR3 runs 16 residues. The CDR3 is CASSPSAAGATDTQYF. DNA of the CDR3: TGTGCCAGCAGCCCATCGGCAGCGGGAGCCACAGATACGCAGTATTTT.